This T cell receptor beta chain was obtained from a study of T cells of healthy individuals. Ten or more counts support this clonotype. The CDR3 runs 15 residues. Germline CDR1 MDHEN, CDR2 SYDVKM. Trimming took 3 bases from V and 3 from J, leaving 14 bases between them. One entry per CDR3 protein, called by TCRdb with MiXCR from the 5' RACE reads. The sample yields tens of thousands of distinct CDR3 sequences, 15% to 20% seen once. The TCR was taken from a human donor in good health. The chain employs TRBV28 and TRBJ1-2, with a possible D match to TRBD1 (6 bases). The CDR3 is CASSFPQGSHYGYTF. The CDR3 DNA is TGTGCCAGCAGTTTTCCCCAGGGGTCGCACTATGGCTACACCTTC.